Listed here is a single T cell receptor (beta chain). This record belongs to a study of T-cell memory formation after mild COVID-19. V lost 2 bases and J 3 bases, leaving 10 bases between the germline ends. CDR1 is MDHEN, CDR2 SYDVKM, per germline. This CDR3 contains 14 residues. MiXCR was run by TCRdb on the 5' RACE reads, yielding one entry per CDR3 protein. The data show roughly 600,000 distinct CDR3 sequences, around 17% seen once. This receptor was obtained from an adult woman who had mild COVID-19 (a few samples of this study predate the infection). Cell type and time point are not known. The chain has TRBV28 and TRBJ1-2, with D unresolved. Sequencing input: PBMCs or a T cell subset sorted from them (not recorded which). The DNA for the CDR3 is TGTGCCAGCAGTTTACTGGCGGGAGACTATGGCTACACCTTC. It encodes CASSLLAGDYGYTF.